This TCR beta chain was recovered during a study of metastatic and nonmetastatic thyroid tumors. Across the whole study: Malignant and benign thyroid patients had repertoires compared in peripheral blood and tumor or nodule tissue.

Trimming cost V 5 bases and J 4 bases; bases outside gene matches: 10. The CDR3 runs to 16 residues. Patients had received no treatment of any kind before thyroid surgery. Under the authors' procedure: What underpinned the distant-metastasis classifier for papillary thyroid cancer was the set of CDR3 differences across clinicopathological groups. TCRdb reprocessed the PCR reads via MiXCR. TCRdb, rather than the study authors, made the V and J calls. The sample lists approximately 4,200 clones, around 31% occurring once. Sequenced: adjacent normal tissue. The chain couples TRBV12-3 or TRBV12-4 to TRBJ1-2, with 10 nucleotides matching TRBD1. This TCR was recovered from a female donor with papillary thyroid cancer or a benign thyroid nodule (not recorded which). Some clones in this sample may be carry-over from other donors' samples. CDR3 sequence reads: CASSDPGTGASYGYTF. CDR3 in DNA: TGTGCCAGCAGTGACCCCGGGACAGGGGCCTCCTATGGCTACACCTTC.